The rows below give T cell receptor beta chains drawn from one sample of a study of early T cells in non-severe SARS-CoV-2 infection. TCRdb re-analysed the 5' RACE reads in MiXCR, keeping a single row per CDR3 protein. The data contain 63,000 or so distinct CDR3 sequences, roughly 11% of them singletons. The sequencing here drew on whole blood, taken at baseline. These receptors were taken from an adult who was a healthcare worker with PCR-confirmed SARS-CoV-2 infection or an uninfected control (not recorded which). The CDR3 runs from the conserved cysteine through the conserved F or W. A D gene is named only where the DNA matches it firmly. Expanded clones get a size class; other rows say once, few or many, or leave the size out.

-,TRBJ1-1,TRBV7-9,few,CASSSIRSMNTEAFF,TGTGCCAGCAGCTCGATCCGGAGCATGAACACTGAAGCTTTCTTT
TRBD2,TRBJ2-7,TRBV11-2,few,CASSTGTRGYEQYF,TGTGCCAGCAGTACCGGGACTAGGGGGTACGAGCAGTACTTC
-,TRBJ2-3,TRBV9,few,CASSVGGGYPSTDTQYF,TGTGCCAGCAGCGTAGGAGGAGGGTACCCTAGCACAGATACGCAGTATTTT
-,TRBJ2-5,TRBV11-1,many,CASSHYEGTQYF,TGTGCCAGCAGCCATTATGAGGGGACCCAGTACTTC
-,TRBJ1-5,TRBV19,-,CASSITDVNQPQHF,TGTGCCAGTAGTATTACGGACGTCAATCAGCCCCAGCATTTT
TRBD2,TRBJ2-3,TRBV19,many,CASRKEPGLAGAGTDTQYF,TGTGCCAGTAGAAAGGAGCCGGGACTAGCGGGAGCCGGCACAGATACGCAGTATTTT
-,TRBJ2-1,TRBV5-6,-,CASILSGHYNEQFF,TGTGCCAGCATCCTAAGCGGGCACTACAATGAGCAGTTCTTC
-,TRBJ2-7,TRBV12-3/TRBV12-4,few,CASSLGNPSYEQYF,TGTGCCAGCAGTTTAGGCAATCCCTCCTACGAGCAGTACTTC
TRBD1,TRBJ2-7,TRBV5-1,many,CASSSHVTGTGEYEQYF,TGCGCCAGCAGCTCCCACGTAACCGGGACAGGGGAGTACGAGCAGTACTTC
-,TRBJ2-3,TRBV7-2,-,CASSSQGGEDTQYF,TGTGCCAGCAGCTCGCAGGGGGGAGAAGATACGCAGTATTTT
-,TRBJ2-3,TRBV28,-,CASRSVRSTDTQYF,TGTGCCAGCAGATCGGTCAGGAGCACAGATACGCAGTATTTT
-,TRBJ2-1,TRBV6-5,many,CASSYSELGEQFF,TGTGCCAGCAGTTACTCGGAGCTGGGTGAGCAGTTCTTC
TRBD1,TRBJ2-7,TRBV5-4,few,CASSPIPGQGFYEQYF,TGTGCCAGCAGTCCAATCCCGGGACAGGGTTTCTACGAGCAGTACTTC
TRBD2,TRBJ2-3,TRBV19,many,CASRRLAGGLSTDTQYF,TGTGCCAGTAGACGACTAGCGGGGGGCCTCAGCACAGATACGCAGTATTTT
-,TRBJ2-1,TRBV3-1,many,CASSEGHPGGLYNEQFF,TGTGCCAGCAGCGAAGGACATCCAGGGGGGCTCTACAATGAGCAGTTCTTC
TRBD1,TRBJ2-3,TRBV29-1,-,CSAAQGGTDTQYF,TGCAGCGCGGCACAGGGGGGCACAGATACGCAGTATTTT
TRBD2,TRBJ2-2,TRBV7-6,-,CASSRTSGGPNANTGELFF,TGTGCCAGCTCCCGGACTAGCGGGGGGCCAAACGCGAACACCGGGGAGCTGTTTTTT
TRBD1,TRBJ1-6,TRBV16,many,CASSPTGQGNSPLHF,TGTGCCAGCAGCCCGACCGGACAGGGGAATTCACCCCTCCACTTT
-,TRBJ2-7,TRBV3-1,-,CASSQDGAAEQYF,TGTGCCAGCAGCCAAGATGGAGCTGCTGAGCAGTACTTC
-,TRBJ2-5,TRBV7-3,few,CASSLNRGETQYF,TGTGCCAGCAGCTTAAACAGAGGGGAGACCCAGTACTTC
TRBD1,TRBJ2-7,TRBV6-1,-,CASSPLQGGEYF,TGTGCCAGCAGCCCCTTACAGGGGGGCGAGTACTTC
-,TRBJ2-1,TRBV27,-,CASSLGLDGAEQFF,TGTGCCAGCAGTTTGGGCTTGGATGGGGCTGAGCAGTTCTTC
TRBD1,TRBJ1-6,TRBV27,-,CASSFRTGGHSPLHF,TGTGCCAGCAGTTTCAGGACAGGGGGTCATTCACCCCTCCACTTT
-,TRBJ1-1,TRBV7-9,few,CASSLNLGGTEAFF,TGTGCCAGCAGCTTAAATTTAGGGGGCACTGAAGCTTTCTTT
-,TRBJ2-4,TRBV20-1,many,CSAVGGRNKNIQYF,TGCAGTGCTGTTGGCGGACGAAACAAAAACATTCAGTACTTC
TRBD1,TRBJ2-6,TRBV7-8,few,CASSLGQGANVLTF,TGTGCCAGTTCTCTGGGACAGGGGGCCAACGTCCTGACTTTC
-,TRBJ1-1,TRBV20-1,-,CSATHQGRGRHPEAFF,TGCAGTGCTACCCACCAGGGTAGGGGACGGCACCCTGAAGCTTTCTTT
-,TRBJ2-3,TRBV6-5,many,CASRSPGTYTQYF,TGTGCCAGCAGATCACCCGGGACGTATACGCAGTATTTT
-,TRBJ2-1,TRBV6-1,many,CATIKNWQDGQFF,TGTGCCACCATAAAGAACTGGCAGGACGGTCAGTTCTTC
-,TRBJ1-2,TRBV3-1,-,CASSLEGGYGYTF,TGTGCCAGCAGCCTCGAAGGAGGTTATGGCTACACCTTC
-,TRBJ2-5,TRBV19,-,CASSIVEKTQYF,TGTGCCAGTAGTATAGTCGAGAAGACCCAGTACTTC
-,TRBJ2-3,TRBV7-2,few,CASSPRPRDTQYF,TGTGCCAGCAGCCCCCGACCCCGGGATACGCAGTATTTT
-,TRBJ2-7,TRBV20-1,-,CSAIDSSLGFSYEQYF,TGCAGTGCTATAGATAGTTCTCTGGGATTCTCCTACGAGCAGTACTTC
-,TRBJ2-2,TRBV7-8,few,CASSSDLEIHTGELFF,TGTGCCAGCAGCTCGGACCTAGAAATTCACACCGGGGAGCTGTTTTTT
-,TRBJ2-5,TRBV29-1,few,CSFDNFAAQYF,TGCAGCTTCGACAATTTTGCGGCCCAGTACTTC
-,TRBJ2-2,TRBV4-3,few,CASSQDFATGELFF,TGCGCCAGCAGCCAAGATTTCGCCACCGGGGAGCTGTTTTTT
TRBD1,TRBJ2-2,TRBV27,-,CASSRRDRANTGELFF,TGTGCCAGCAGTCGACGAGACAGGGCGAACACCGGGGAGCTGTTTTTT
-,TRBJ2-4,TRBV7-9,few,CASSSPTDPPSSPTKNIQYF,TGTGCCAGCAGCTCCCCGACGGATCCCCCATCATCACCAACCAAAAACATTCAGTACTTC
TRBD2,TRBJ2-3,TRBV12-3/TRBV12-4,many,CASSRETGGSTDTQYF,TGTGCCAGCAGTCGAGAGACGGGAGGGAGCACAGATACGCAGTATTTT
TRBD1,TRBJ1-6,TRBV30,many,CAWSFRGGRSPLHF,TGTGCCTGGAGTTTCAGGGGGGGTAGATCACCCCTCCACTTT
-,TRBJ2-2,TRBV18,many,CASSPTGHPNTGELFF,TGTGCCAGCTCACCTACCGGACATCCGAACACCGGGGAGCTGTTTTTT
-,TRBJ2-2,TRBV7-3,few,CASALLPGELFF,TGTGCCAGCGCGCTACTCCCCGGGGAGCTGTTTTTT
TRBD2,TRBJ2-7,TRBV29-1,-,CSVGGREGYEQYF,TGCAGCGTTGGGGGCAGGGAGGGATACGAGCAGTACTTC
TRBD1,TRBJ2-1,TRBV29-1,-,CSGQTGDEQFF,TGCAGCGGTCAGACAGGGGACGAGCAGTTCTTC
TRBD1,TRBJ2-7,TRBV5-1,few,CASSLDRDRGNEQYF,TGCGCCAGCAGCTTGGACCGGGACAGGGGGAACGAGCAGTACTTC
-,TRBJ2-1,TRBV7-4,-,CAISPWRIQFF,TGTGCCATCTCTCCTTGGAGGATCCAGTTCTTC
-,TRBJ2-3,TRBV7-9,few,CASSEGWHNTDTQYF,TGTGCCAGCAGCGAAGGGTGGCACAACACAGATACGCAGTATTTT
-,TRBJ2-3,TRBV30,-,CAWSTALGTDTQYF,TGTGCCTGGAGTACGGCCCTAGGCACAGATACGCAGTATTTT
TRBD2,TRBJ2-1,TRBV6-1,-,CASLAGAVYNEQFF,TGTGCCAGTTTAGCGGGGGCGGTCTACAATGAGCAGTTCTTC
-,TRBJ1-5,TRBV6-2/TRBV6-3,-,CASSLRGRGNQPQHF,TGTGCCAGCAGTTTGCGGGGGCGAGGCAATCAGCCCCAGCATTTT
-,TRBJ2-3,TRBV4-1,few,CASSPSAPLSTDTQYF,TGCGCCAGCAGCCCAAGCGCACCGCTAAGCACAGATACGCAGTATTTT
-,TRBJ1-4,TRBV20-1,many,CSARDPTGSKKLFF,TGCAGTGCTAGAGATCCAACAGGGAGTAAAAAACTGTTTTTT
TRBD1,TRBJ2-7,TRBV6-2/TRBV6-3,-,CASSSRQGGQYF,TGTGCCAGCAGTTCAAGACAGGGCGGTCAGTACTTC
-,TRBJ2-1,TRBV11-2,few,CASSLSGAGEQFF,TGTGCCAGCAGCTTATCAGGGGCGGGTGAGCAGTTCTTC
-,TRBJ2-6,TRBV7-8,-,CASSFVRGAGANVLTF,TGTGCCAGCAGCTTCGTCAGAGGGGCTGGGGCCAACGTCCTGACTTTC
-,TRBJ1-6,TRBV12-3/TRBV12-4,few,CASSLGRVLSPLHF,TGTGCCAGCAGTCTTGGACGGGTTTTATCACCCCTCCACTTT
-,TRBJ1-1,TRBV5-5,-,CASSLYRDTEAFF,TGTGCCAGCAGCTTGTACAGGGACACTGAAGCTTTCTTT
-,TRBJ2-7,TRBV3-1,-,CASSPITGEQYF,TGTGCCAGCAGCCCCATAACGGGGGAGCAGTACTTC
-,TRBJ2-1,TRBV7-9,many,CASSVSGSSYNEQFF,TGTGCCAGCAGCGTTAGCGGTTCCTCCTACAATGAGCAGTTCTTC